This TCR beta chain was recovered during a study of CD8 T cells in ankylosing spondylitis. Study findings and constraints: Roughly 8 highly homologous variants made up a TCR beta motif, and this motif appeared characteristic of ankylosing spondylitis blood. Those disease-linked clones were CD8+; they were also relatively rare in peripheral blood.

Worth noting for this clonotype: Its antigen is unidentified.

Libraries of TCR beta came from quantitative 5'-RACE with molecular barcodes. TCRdb processed the 5' RACE reads anew with MiXCR; each CDR3 protein has one entry. Among about 150,000 distinct CDR3 sequences listed, roughly 44% were seen once. V shed 5 bases and J shed 4 bases, with 12 bases lying between them. The CDR3 runs 13 residues. CDR1 is SGHRS and CDR2 is YFSETQ in the germline V gene. This clonotype was obtained from a male donor with ankylosing spondylitis. The chain couples TRBV5-1 to TRBJ1-2, with D unclear. The sample consisted of synovial fluid, either unsorted or a sorted T cell fraction (not recorded which). The CDR3 coding sequence is TGCGCCAGCAGACAGTTCGGAGGCTATGGCTACACCTTC. This sequence encodes CASRQFGGYGYTF.